Shown below are 25 T cell receptor beta chains from a single sample sequenced in a study of metastatic and nonmetastatic thyroid tumors (dated by TCRdb to between 2020 and 2021). No treatment had been received by any patient before thyroid surgery. To prepare the library, PCR was applied. Data came from an Illumina HiSeq 4000. The raw public data were reprocessed by TCRdb itself: fastp quality trimming at Q25, MiXCR clonotype calling, in-frame beta chains only. The table for this sample lists more than 20,000 clones; over 10% of them were counted only once. Over 4% of the sample belongs to the ten largest clones. The sequenced material came from blood. The receptor source for this set is a female donor with papillary thyroid cancer or a benign thyroid nodule (not recorded which). Some clones in this sample may be carry-over from other donors' samples.

The chain recombines TRBV6-4 with TRBJ2-1, with 15 bases fitting TRBD2. CDR3 size: 14 residues. Germline trimming cut 6 bases from V and 10 bases from J; bases unmatched to any gene: 4. CDR1 MRHNA and CDR2 SNTAGT come from the germline V gene. CDR3 loop: CASSGLAGGEEQFF. CDR3 sequence (DNA): TGTGCCAGCAGCGGACTAGCGGGGGGGGAAGAGCAGTTCTTC.

This clone appeared many times. The chain employs TRBV2 and TRBJ2-4, with TRBD2 as a possible D gene (6 bases). Germline CDR1 is SNHLY and CDR2 is FYNNEI. V was cut by 2 bases and J by 9 bases, with 14 bases left in between. This CDR3 comprises 14 residues. Here the CDR3 reads CASSELSVGGIQYF. The CDR3 nucleotides are TGTGCCAGCAGTGAACTCAGCGTGGGGGGCATTCAGTACTTC.

This clone occurred many times. V is TRBV4-1 and J is TRBJ2-3; D is undetermined. CDR3 size: 16 residues. Germline CDR1 reads MGHRA; CDR2 reads YSYEKL. V lost 0 bases and J lost 6, with 16 bases in between. DNA for the CDR3: TGCGCCAGCAGCCAAGAGCGATCCCATGGGTCGGATACGCAGTATTTT. It encodes CASSQERSHGSDTQYF.

In this sample, this clone turned up many times. Other nucleotide sequences from this sample produce the same CDR3. The chain couples TRBV10-2 to TRBJ2-5, with 11 bases that match TRBD2. J lost 1 base, V lost 7 bases, and 5 bases had no gene match. The V gene's germline CDR1 is WSHSY and CDR2 SAAADI. The CDR3 length is 15 residues. CDR3 bases: TGCGCCAGCACCATAGCGGGAGGGCCCCAAGAGACCCAGTACTTC. This codes for CASTIAGGPQETQYF.

In its sample, this clone was seen many times. V is TRBV12-3 or TRBV12-4 and J is TRBJ2-2; D not certain. The V end lost 8 bases, the J end lost 2 bases, and 12 bases lay between the germline ends. The CDR3 has 14 residues. The CDR3 DNA reads as TGTGCCAGCCGGCCTCGTGGAAACACCGGGGAGCTGTTTTTT. Its translation: CASRPRGNTGELFF.

This clone was counted many times. The junction and the germline gene differ at one end; a read error may be behind it. Additional DNA sequences in this sample encode the identical CDR3. The DNA for the CDR3 is TGTGCCACCCGAAGGGGCTCAAGCACAGATACGCAATATTTT. Its protein product is CATRRGSSTDTQYF. The genes are TRBV6-1 and TRBJ2-3, with D tentatively TRBD1 (5 bases). Germline V gene sequence: CDR1 MNHNS, CDR2 SASEGT. The CDR3 has 14 residues.

This clone was seen ten or more times. The V gene is TRBV6-2 or TRBV6-3, the J gene TRBJ2-2; the D is unclear. V was pared by 2 bases and J by 4 bases, with 5 bases between. The CDR3 spans 13 residues. The germline gives CDR1 MNHEY, CDR2 SVGEGT. CDR3 nucleotide sequence: TGTGCCAGCAGTTACGTGTTCACCGGGGAGCTGTTTTTT. It codes for CASSYVFTGELFF.

The chain employs TRBV20-1 and TRBJ2-7; no clear D gene. Deletions cut 0 bases from V and 2 bases from J, with 14 bases between. CDR3 length equals 15 residues. CDR1 and CDR2 (germline): DFQATT, SNEGSKA (reference sequence). CDR3 sequence (DNA): TGCAGTGCTAGAGATTGGCAGGCCCATCCCTACGAGCAGTACTTC. Amino acid sequence: CSARDWQAHPYEQYF.

This chain uses TRBV5-1 with TRBJ1-1, with D possibly matching TRBD1 (5 bases). The CDR3 totals 15 residues. In germline, CDR1 is SGHRS, CDR2 YFSETQ. V gave up 0 bases and J gave up 1 base, with 10 bases separating them. The CDR3 nucleotides read TGCGCCAGCAGCTTGGAGTGGGGGACGAACACTGAAGCTTTCTTT. It yields the protein CASSLEWGTNTEAFF. Based on the CDR3 plus reference TRBV5-1 and TRBJ1-1, the full variable domain is KAGVTQTPRYLIKTRGQQVTLSCSPISGHRSVSWYQQTPGQGLQFLFEYFSETQRNKGNFPGRFSGRQFSNSRSEMNVSTLELGDSALYLCASSLEWGTNTEAFFGQGTRLTVV.

This clone was seen ten or more times. This chain connects TRBV24-1 to TRBJ2-7; 9 nucleotides match TRBD2. The CDR3 loop spans 14 amino acids. The V segment lost 3 bases and the J segment 4 bases; nucleotides outside the gene matches: 3. The germline gives CDR1 KGHDR, CDR2 SFDVKD. Here the CDR3 DNA reads TGTGCCACCAGTGATCGGACTAGCGCTTACGAGCAGTACTTC. Amino acid sequence: CATSDRTSAYEQYF.

This clone was observed at least ten times. This chain links TRBV20-1 with TRBJ1-5; the match to TRBD1 covers 7 bases. The ends lost 0 bases at V and 6 bases at J; junction bases unmatched: 17. Germline values: CDR1 DFQATT, CDR2 SNEGSKA (reference sequence). CDR3 length equals 18 residues. The DNA of the CDR3 is TGCAGTGCTAGAGATAGGTCCCAGGGGGAAAAGAGAAGTCAGCCCCAGCATTTT. As protein: CSARDRSQGEKRSQPQHF.

By sample fraction, this clone is medium-sized. CDR3 residues: CASSPAGGLATHEQYF. The CDR3 DNA reads TGCGCCAGCAGCCCAGCGGGGGGACTAGCAACCCACGAGCAGTACTTC. This chain joins TRBV5-1 and TRBJ2-7, with TRBD2 identical over 9 bases. Looked up from germline, CDR1 is SGHRS and CDR2 is YFSETQ. This CDR3 contains 16 residues. V lost 4 bases and J lost 5; bases outside the gene matches: 13.

The V gene is TRBV11-2, the J gene TRBJ2-5, with 15 bases identical to TRBD2. The CDR3 is 18 residues long. Per the germline V gene, CDR1 is SGHAT and CDR2 is FQNNGV. V lost 5 bases, J lost 3 bases, and 10 bases stayed unmatched. DNA for the CDR3: TGTGCCAGCAGCCGTGGACTAGCGGGAGGGCCGAGAGAAGAGACCCAGTACTTC. This gives the protein CASSRGLAGGPREETQYF. The variable domain in full, with the rest retrieved from reference TRBV11-2 and TRBJ2-5, is EAGVAQSPRYKIIEKRQSVAFWCNPISGHATLYWYQQILGQGPKLLIQFQNNGVVDDSQLPKDRFSAERLKGVDSTLKIQPAKLEDSAVYLCASSRGLAGGPREETQYFGPGTRLLVL.

This clone has a count of ten or more. This chain connects TRBV6-1 to TRBJ1-1; D may be TRBD1 (6 bases). Trimming shortened V by 9 bases and J by 4 bases, and 15 bases separated the two germline ends. Germline CDR1 is MNHNS and CDR2 is SASEGT. This CDR3 spans 13 amino acids. The CDR3 region is CASRPGVGTEAFF. The CDR3, as DNA: TGTGCCAGTCGTCCAGGGGTAGGCACTGAAGCTTTCTTT.

This clone is medium-sized in the sample. The same CDR3 also results from other DNA sequences found in this sample. The chain uses TRBV4-3 and TRBJ2-6, with TRBD2 identical over 7 bases. Trimming took 0 bases from V and 4 from J; bases not matched to a gene: 3. This CDR3 is 16 amino acids long. CDR1 is LGHNA and CDR2 is YSLEER in the germline V gene. The CDR3: CASSQEGGAGANVLTF. DNA of the CDR3: TGCGCCAGCAGCCAAGAGGGAGGGGCCGGGGCCAACGTCCTGACTTTC.

This clone occurred many times. J is TRBJ1-1 and V is TRBV7-2; D might be TRBD1 (5 bases). V lost 6 bases to trimming and J lost 3 bases, with 14 bases between them. CDR1 and CDR2 (germline): SGHTA, FQGNSA. This CDR3 is 14 amino acids long. The chain's CDR3 is CASSSTGSYTEAFF. The DNA for the CDR3 is TGTGCCAGCAGTTCCACAGGTTCCTACACTGAAGCTTTCTTT.

This clone was observed many times. The chain combines TRBV5-4 with TRBJ2-1; 7 nucleotides agree with TRBD2. J was trimmed by 4 bases and V by 0 bases; bases with no gene match: 4. CDR3 length: 15 residues. CDR1 and CDR2 (germline): SGHNT, YYREEE (reference sequence). CDR3 protein: CASSLGEGKYNEQFF. In nucleotides, the CDR3 is TGTGCCAGCAGCTTGGGGGAGGGGAAGTACAATGAGCAGTTCTTC.

This clone showed up many times. This chain links TRBV29-1 with TRBJ1-2; no definite D call. Trimming pared 4 bases from V and 8 bases from J, leaving 11 bases between. Germline CDR1 SQVTM, CDR2 ANQGSEA. The CDR3 length is 11 residues. The CDR3 sequence: CSVVAGNGYTF. The CDR3 DNA follows: TGCAGCGTTGTGGCCGGGAACGGCTACACCTTC.

Ten or more counts support this clone. V is TRBV20-1 and J is TRBJ1-4, with TRBD1 identical over 10 bases. Trimming took 0 bases from V and 3 from J; bases not matched to a gene: 4. The CDR3 loop spans 16 amino acids. Germline V CDR1 and CDR2: DFQATT, SNEGSKA (reference sequence). The CDR3 DNA reads as TGCAGTGCTAGAGATCTAGGGACAGGGGCTAATGAAAAACTGTTTTTT. Amino acids: CSARDLGTGANEKLFF.

This clone was counted many times. The rearrangement links TRBV6-1 to TRBJ2-2; possible D gene TRBD1, 6 bases. Trimming stripped 5 bases from V and 2 bases from J, with 12 bases between. The germline CDR1 and CDR2 sequences are MNHNS and SASEGT. The length of the CDR3 is 15 residues. The CDR3 spells CASSRQAINTGELFF. CDR3 coding DNA: TGTGCCAGCAGTCGACAGGCCATCAACACCGGGGAGCTGTTTTTT.

The table lists this clone with many counts. The CDR3 DNA reads TGTGCCAGCAGTTACTCGACAGGGGATGGCTACACCTTC. This codes for CASSYSTGDGYTF. The V gene is TRBV6-6, the J gene TRBJ1-2; 8 bases fit TRBD1. V dropped 0 bases and J dropped 6; count of bases not matched to a gene: 0. Germline CDR1 is MNHNY and CDR2 is SVGAGI (reference sequence). This CDR3 has 13 amino acids.

This clone was seen a few times. Germline and junction disagree at one end, which may indicate a read error. The J gene is TRBJ1-1, the V gene TRBV28; TRBD1 is a possible D gene (5 bases). Germline V gene data show CDR1 as MDHEN and CDR2 as SYDVKM. The CDR3 covers 16 residues. For the CDR3, the DNA is TGTGTCAGCAGACCCTTCGGGGGGGACTTGAACACTGAGGCTTTCTTT. Protein sequence: CVSRPFGGDLNTEAFF.

By share, this clone ranks as medium-sized. The chain is built from TRBV11-2 and TRBJ1-4; tentative D call: TRBD1 (6 bases). The CDR3 has 14 amino acids. Germline V gene data show CDR1 as SGHAT and CDR2 as FQNNGV. V gave up 5 bases and J gave up 8 bases, with 15 bases separating them. The CDR3 DNA reads TGTGCCAGCAGCCGTCGGGGGGCGGGGGAAAAACTGTTTTTT. It yields the protein CASSRRGAGEKLFF.

This clone occurred many times. The chain has TRBV9 and TRBJ2-1, with no clear D. V lost 0 bases to trimming and J lost 13 bases, with 17 bases between them. The CDR3 sequence is 14 residues long. Germline values: CDR1 SGDLS, CDR2 YYNGEE. CDR3 nucleotide sequence: TGTGCCAGCAGCGTAGAGGTAGGGCAGGACGGCCAGTTCTTC. This codes for CASSVEVGQDGQFF.

On this clone itself: At one of its ends the junction is not consistent with the germline gene, which may arise from a read error. The rearrangement joins TRBV6-1 to TRBJ1-2; D remains ambiguous. CDR1 and CDR2 from the germline V gene are MNHNS and SASEGT. The CDR3 is made up of 13 amino acids. The CDR3 spells CASRKPVDYGYAF. The CDR3 DNA reads as TGTGCCAGCAGGAAACCAGTAGACTATGGCTACGCCTTC.